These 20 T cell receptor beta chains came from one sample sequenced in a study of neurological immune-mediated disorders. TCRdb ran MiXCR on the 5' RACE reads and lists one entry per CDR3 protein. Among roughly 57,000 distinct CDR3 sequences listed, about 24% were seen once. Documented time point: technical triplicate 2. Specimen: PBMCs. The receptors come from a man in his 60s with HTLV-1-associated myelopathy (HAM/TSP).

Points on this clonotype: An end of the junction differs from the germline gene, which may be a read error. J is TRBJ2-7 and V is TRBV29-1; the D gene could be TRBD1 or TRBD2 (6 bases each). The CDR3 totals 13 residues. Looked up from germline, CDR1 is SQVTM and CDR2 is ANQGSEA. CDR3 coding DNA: TGCAGTGTTGGAGGGACAAGGCCCTACGAGCAGTACTTC. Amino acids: CSVGGTRPYEQYF.

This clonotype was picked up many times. CDR3 amino acids: CASSFAGTIEQYF. The CDR3 DNA is TGTGCCAGCAGCTTTGCAGGGACCATCGAGCAGTACTTC. V usage is TRBV7-9 and J usage is TRBJ2-7; tentatively, D is TRBD1 or TRBD2 (5 bases each). There are 13 residues in the CDR3. Looked up from germline, CDR1 is SEHNR and CDR2 is FQNEAQ (reference sequence). V was pared by 3 bases and J by 6 bases, with 12 bases between.

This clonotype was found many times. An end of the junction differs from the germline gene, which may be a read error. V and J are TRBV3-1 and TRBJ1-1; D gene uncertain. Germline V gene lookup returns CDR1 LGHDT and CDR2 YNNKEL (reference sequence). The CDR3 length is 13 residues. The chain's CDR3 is CASSQGLSTKAFF. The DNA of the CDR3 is TGTGCCAGCAGCCAAGGGTTGAGCACTAAAGCTTTCTTT.

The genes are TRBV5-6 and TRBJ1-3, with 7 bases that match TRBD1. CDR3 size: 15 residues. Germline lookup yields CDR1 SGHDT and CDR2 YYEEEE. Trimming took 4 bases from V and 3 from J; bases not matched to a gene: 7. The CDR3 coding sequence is TGTGCCAGCAGCCCCAACACAGGGGTTGGAAACACCATATATTTT. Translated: CASSPNTGVGNTIYF.

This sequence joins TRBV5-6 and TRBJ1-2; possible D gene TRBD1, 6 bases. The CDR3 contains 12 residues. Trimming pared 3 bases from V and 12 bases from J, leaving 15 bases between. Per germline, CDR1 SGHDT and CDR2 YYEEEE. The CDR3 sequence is CASSWGTSSHTF. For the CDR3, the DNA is TGTGCCAGCAGCTGGGGGACATCGTCTCACACCTTC.

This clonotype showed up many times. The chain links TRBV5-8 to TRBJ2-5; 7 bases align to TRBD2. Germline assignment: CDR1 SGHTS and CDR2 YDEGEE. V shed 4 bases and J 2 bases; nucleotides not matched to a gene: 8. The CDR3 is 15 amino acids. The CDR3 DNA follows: TGTGCCAGCAGCAGGGAGGCTAGCGGACAAGAGACCCAGTACTTC. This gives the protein CASSREASGQETQYF.

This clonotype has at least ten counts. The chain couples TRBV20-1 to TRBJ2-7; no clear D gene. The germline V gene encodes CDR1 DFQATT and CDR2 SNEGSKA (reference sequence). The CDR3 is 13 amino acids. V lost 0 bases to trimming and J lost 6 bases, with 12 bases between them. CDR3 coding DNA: TGCAGTGCTAGAGACCTACGGCCGGGCGAGCAGTACTTC. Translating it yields CSARDLRPGEQYF.

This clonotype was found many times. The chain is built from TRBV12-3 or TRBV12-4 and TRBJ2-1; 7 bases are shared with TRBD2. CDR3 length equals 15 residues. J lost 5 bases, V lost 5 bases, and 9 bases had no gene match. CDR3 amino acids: CASSRSGVRDNEQFF. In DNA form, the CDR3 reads TGTGCCAGCAGTCGGAGCGGGGTCCGTGACAATGAGCAGTTCTTC.

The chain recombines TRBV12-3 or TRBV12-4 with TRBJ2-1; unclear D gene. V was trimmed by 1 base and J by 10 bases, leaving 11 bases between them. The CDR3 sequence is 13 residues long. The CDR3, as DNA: TGTGCCAGCAGTTTAGAGGGTTCGCGGGAGCAGTTCTTC. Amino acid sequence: CASSLEGSREQFF.

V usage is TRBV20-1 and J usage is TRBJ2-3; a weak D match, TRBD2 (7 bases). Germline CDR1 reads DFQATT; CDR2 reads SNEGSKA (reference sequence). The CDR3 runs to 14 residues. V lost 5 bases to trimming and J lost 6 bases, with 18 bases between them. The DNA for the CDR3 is TGCAGTGCTTGGGGGGGGCTGAGGGTCGATACGCAGTATTTT. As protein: CSAWGGLRVDTQYF.

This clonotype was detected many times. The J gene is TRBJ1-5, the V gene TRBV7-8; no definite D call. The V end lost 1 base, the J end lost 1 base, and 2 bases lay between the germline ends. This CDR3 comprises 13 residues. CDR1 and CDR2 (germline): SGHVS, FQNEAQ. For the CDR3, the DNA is TGTGCCAGCAGCTTAGACAGCAATCAGCCCCAGCATTTT. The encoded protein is CASSLDSNQPQHF.

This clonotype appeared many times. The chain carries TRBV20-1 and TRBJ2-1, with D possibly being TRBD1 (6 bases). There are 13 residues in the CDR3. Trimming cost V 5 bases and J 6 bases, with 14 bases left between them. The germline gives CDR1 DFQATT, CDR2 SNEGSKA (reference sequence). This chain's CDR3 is CSAPPKQGNEQFF. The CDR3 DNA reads TGCAGTGCTCCACCTAAACAGGGCAATGAGCAGTTCTTC.

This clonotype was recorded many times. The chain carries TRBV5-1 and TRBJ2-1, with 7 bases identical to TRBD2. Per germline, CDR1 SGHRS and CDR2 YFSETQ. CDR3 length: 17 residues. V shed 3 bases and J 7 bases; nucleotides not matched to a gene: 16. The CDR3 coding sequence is TGCGCCAGCAGCTCCGCGAAAGGGAGGGCCCTCGGTAATGAGCAGTTCTTC. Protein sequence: CASSSAKGRALGNEQFF.

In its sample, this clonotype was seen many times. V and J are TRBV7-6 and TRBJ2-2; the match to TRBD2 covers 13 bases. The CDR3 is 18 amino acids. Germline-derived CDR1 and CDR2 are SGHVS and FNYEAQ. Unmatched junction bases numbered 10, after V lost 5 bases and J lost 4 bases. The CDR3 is CASSTTPGLAGSTGELFF. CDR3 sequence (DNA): TGTGCCAGCAGCACCACACCGGGACTAGCGGGAAGCACCGGGGAGCTGTTTTTT.

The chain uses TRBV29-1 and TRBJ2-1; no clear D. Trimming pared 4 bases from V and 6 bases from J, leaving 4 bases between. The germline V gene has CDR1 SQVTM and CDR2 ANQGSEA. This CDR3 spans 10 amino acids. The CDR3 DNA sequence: TGCAGCGTTGTTGCCAATGAGCAGTTCTTC. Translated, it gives CSVVANEQFF.

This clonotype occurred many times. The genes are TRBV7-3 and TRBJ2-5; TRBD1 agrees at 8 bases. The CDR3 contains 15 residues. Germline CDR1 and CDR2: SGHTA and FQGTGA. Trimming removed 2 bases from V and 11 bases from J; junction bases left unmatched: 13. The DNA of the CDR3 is TGTGCCAGCAGCTTAGGGGCGGGACAGGACAGATCACAGTACTTC. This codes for CASSLGAGQDRSQYF.

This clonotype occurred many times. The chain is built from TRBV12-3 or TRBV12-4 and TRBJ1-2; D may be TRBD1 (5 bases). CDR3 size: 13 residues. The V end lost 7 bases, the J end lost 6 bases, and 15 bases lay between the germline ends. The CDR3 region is CASTIQGIHGYTF. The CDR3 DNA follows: TGTGCCAGCACCATTCAGGGTATACATGGCTACACCTTC.

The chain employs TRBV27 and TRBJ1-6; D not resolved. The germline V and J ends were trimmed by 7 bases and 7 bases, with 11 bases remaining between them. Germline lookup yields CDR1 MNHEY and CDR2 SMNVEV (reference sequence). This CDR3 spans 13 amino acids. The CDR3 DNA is TGTGCCAGCACATTGCGCAGAAATTCACCCCTCCACTTT. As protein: CASTLRRNSPLHF.

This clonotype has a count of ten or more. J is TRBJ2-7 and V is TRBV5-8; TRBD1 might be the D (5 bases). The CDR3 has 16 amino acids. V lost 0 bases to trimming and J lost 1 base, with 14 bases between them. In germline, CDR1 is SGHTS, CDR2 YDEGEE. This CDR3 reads CASSLGFWTSSYEQYF. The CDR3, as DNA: TGTGCCAGCAGCTTGGGATTTTGGACATCATCCTACGAGCAGTACTTC.

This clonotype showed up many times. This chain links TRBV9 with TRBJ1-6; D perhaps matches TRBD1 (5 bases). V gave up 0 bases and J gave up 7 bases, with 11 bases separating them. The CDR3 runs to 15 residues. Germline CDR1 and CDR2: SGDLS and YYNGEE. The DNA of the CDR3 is TGTGCCAGCAGCGTAGGGGGGGAAGGGAATTCACCCCTCCACTTT. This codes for CASSVGGEGNSPLHF.